This T cell receptor beta chain came from a study of blood T cell repertoires in COVID-19. Germline values: CDR1 SGHDT, CDR2 YYEEEE. V lost 1 base and J lost 2, with 7 bases in between. The CDR3 loop spans 14 amino acids. TCRdb's table, derived via immunoSEQ multiplex PCR, lists solely in-frame clones and lacks some. The data hold around 100,000 clones, with around four fifths observed a single time. What was sequenced was peripheral blood. The chain carries TRBV5-6 and TRBJ1-3, with D unresolved. The TCR sequence derives from a man over 45 with active or convalescent COVID-19. DNA of the CDR3: TGTGCCAGCAGCTTGAGAGGGCCTGGAAACACCATATATTTT. It translates to CASSLRGPGNTIYF.